The sequence of this TCR beta chain was determined in a study of naive and memory T cell subsets. Findings of the study overall: Potentially, T cell activation and differentiation skew this RNA-based measurement.

Ligated cDNA underwent four rounds of PCR with nested alpha and beta constant region primers and SP2. For blood and skin samples, reverse transcription used TCR alpha and beta constant primers. TCRdb recomputed calls from the UMI-ligation and nested PCR reads with MiXCR, one row per CDR3 protein. In the table there are 20,000 to 25,000 distinct CDR3 sequences, roughly 5.5% of which are singletons. The CDR3 length is 16 residues. Germline CDR1 SGHTA, CDR2 FQGNSA. V was pared by 5 bases and J by 3 bases, with 6 bases of the junction left unmatched. As for treatment: skin biopsy from PPD injection site in Mantoux-positive individual. The library had UMIs added by 3' ligation of an oligonucleotide to TCR cDNA. Biopsied sites were PPD injections in people with a positive Mantoux test. Cells were not sorted; total RNA input targeted about 1 to 1000 ng. Ten or more counts support this clonotype. Its antigen is not known.

The chain recombines TRBV7-2 with TRBJ2-2; TRBD1 agrees at 10 bases. The source of this sequence is an adult in good health. The sample consisted of skin, taken from a tuberculin skin test site. The CDR3 here is CASSLQGQGYTGELFF. DNA of the CDR3: TGTGCCAGCAGCCTTCAGGGACAGGGGTACACCGGGGAGCTGTTTTTT. The full variable domain, rest sourced from reference TRBV7-2 and TRBJ2-2, is GAGVSQSPSNKVTEKGKDVELRCDPISGHTALYWYRQSLGQGLEFLIYFQGNSAPDKSGLPSDRFSAERTGGSVSTLTIQRTQQEDSAVYLCASSLQGQGYTGELFFGEGSRLTVL.